The rows below give T cell receptor beta chains drawn from one sample of a study of cytomegalovirus exposure and HLA in healthy donors. Clones were sequenced by immunoSEQ multiplex PCR, and TCRdb holds only the in-frame ones, with some missing. The table lists 180,000 or so clones, approximately 73% of them singletons. Sample: PBMCs. The receptors come from a woman aged 25-40 years in good health and CMV-seropositive. CDR3s include the opening cysteine and the closing phenylalanine or tryptophan. A D gene is named only where the DNA matches it firmly. Expanded clones are given a class, and other clones once, few, many or no size at all.

>TRBV6-7|TRBJ2-7|NA|NA
TGTGCCAGCAGTAGACAGATAGCCCCCTACGAGCAGTACTTC
CASSRQIAPYEQYF
>TRBV7-6|TRBJ2-6|NA|NA
TGTGCCAGCAGCTTATGGCAGGGGCGCTCTGGGGCCAACGTCCTGACTTTC
CASSLWQGRSGANVLTF
>TRBV11-2|TRBJ1-3|NA|few
TGTGCCAGCAGCTCCCTGGGGGGGGCGGGAAACACCATATATTTT
CASSSLGGAGNTIYF
>TRBV23-1|TRBJ1-5|NA|NA
TGCGCCAGCAGTCACCTTTTAACATTCAGGGCGTATAGCAATCAGCCCCAGCATTTT
CASSHLLTFRAYSNQPQHF
>TRBV5-1|TRBJ2-3|TRBD1|NA
TGCGCCAGCAGCCCCGGACAGGTCACAGATACGCAGTATTTT
CASSPGQVTDTQYF
>TRBV7-2|TRBJ2-2|TRBD2|few
TGTGCCAGCAGCTTAGTCGCCAGCGGGGGAAATACCGGGGAGCTGTTTTTT
CASSLVASGGNTGELFF
>TRBV5-6|TRBJ2-5|TRBD2|NA
TGTGCCAGCAGCTCACTACTAGCGGGGAAAGAGACCCAGTACTTC
CASSSLLAGKETQYF
>TRBV30|TRBJ2-1|NA|NA
TGTGCCTGGAGTTCAGTCAATGAGCAGTTCTTC
CAWSSVNEQFF
>TRBV27|TRBJ1-2|NA|NA
TGTGCCAGCAGTTTCGCGGGGGGCGCGGGTGGCTACACCTTC
CASSFAGGAGGYTF
>TRBV11-3|TRBJ2-1|NA|NA
TGTGCCAGCAGCTCCCGCGAGGGAGGAAATGAGCAGTTCTTC
CASSSREGGNEQFF
>TRBV7-8|TRBJ2-1|TRBD2|NA
TGTGCCAGCAGCTTCAGAGCGGGGGGCATCAATGAGCAGTTCTTC
CASSFRAGGINEQFF
>TRBV6-1|TRBJ1-5|NA|NA
TGTGCCAGCAGTGAGGTGACGGAGGTGGTCCTGCATTTT
CASSEVTEVVLHF
>TRBV5-1|TRBJ2-7|NA|once
TGCGCCAGCAGCTTTGGCGGGGACGAGCAGTACTTC
CASSFGGDEQYF
>TRBV7-9|TRBJ2-6|NA|NA
TGTGCCAGCAGCTTATCAGGGTCTGGGGCCAACGTCCTGACTTTC
CASSLSGSGANVLTF
>TRBV7-2|TRBJ1-2|NA|NA
TGTGCCAGCAGCCCTCGGACATCCAGGCCCTATGGCTACACCTTC
CASSPRTSRPYGYTF
>TRBV30|TRBJ1-1|TRBD1|few
TGTGCCTGGAGTGTACGCCGCCCCGGGACAGGGGAATGTGGAGGTACTGAAGCTTTCTTT
CAWSVRRPGTGECGGTEAFF
>TRBV28|TRBJ2-6|NA|NA
TGTGCCAGCAGTTCTTCCTCCGGGACTGGGGCCAACGTCCTGACTTTC
CASSSSSGTGANVLTF
>TRBV30|TRBJ2-2|TRBD2|few
TGTGCCTGGGGGGGGGAATATTGGCGGAGGACCGGGGAGCTGTTTTTT
CAWGGEYWRRTGELFF
>TRBV7-2|TRBJ1-3|TRBD1|NA
TGTGCCAGCAGCTCGGGGACAGGTTCTGGAAACACCATATATTTT
CASSSGTGSGNTIYF
>TRBV5-4|TRBJ2-1|NA|NA
TGTGCCAGCAGCTTATTTCGGGGTTCCGACAATGAGCAGTTCTTC
CASSLFRGSDNEQFF
>TRBV19|TRBJ2-1|TRBD2|NA
TGTGCCAGTAGTGGGGCTCAAGCGGGGGGGCGTTATGAGCAGTTCTTC
CASSGAQAGGRYEQFF
>TRBV18|TRBJ2-5|TRBD2|NA
TGTGCCAGCTCACGGGAGGGTTCGGTGACCCAGTACTTC
CASSREGSVTQYF
>TRBV12-2|TRBJ2-3|NA|NA
TGTGCAAGTCGCTTACCTCGGCGGGAGGACACAGATACGCAGTATTTT
CASRLPRREDTDTQYF
>TRBV7-9|TRBJ1-5|TRBD1|once
TGTGCCAGCAGCCCACCGACAGGGAGGCGGTCAAATCAGCCCCAGCATTTT
CASSPPTGRRSNQPQHF
>TRBV7-3|TRBJ2-7|NA|once
TGTGCCAGCAGCTCGGACAAGGGGGCCTACGAGCAGTACTTC
CASSSDKGAYEQYF
>TRBV7-8|TRBJ1-1|NA|NA
TGTGCCAGCAGCTCAGTCCGGGGGTTCACTGAAGCTTTCTTT
CASSSVRGFTEAFF
>TRBV18|TRBJ2-2|NA|NA
TGTGCCAGCTCACCACCGAGGAGCACCGGGGAGCTGTTTTTT
CASSPPRSTGELFF
>TRBV7-8|TRBJ1-2|NA|few
TGTGCCAGCAGCACGAGGGGGAACTATGGCTACACCTTC
CASSTRGNYGYTF
>TRBV28|TRBJ2-3|TRBD2|NA
TGTGCCAGCAGTCTACTAGCGACAAGCACAGATACGCAGTATTTT
CASSLLATSTDTQYF
>TRBV11-3|TRBJ1-6|NA|NA
TGTGCCAGCAGCCTAACAGGGAATTCACCCCTCCACTTT
CASSLTGNSPLHF
>TRBV5-1|TRBJ1-1|NA|NA
TGCGCCAGCAGCCGGGACACCATGAACACTGAAGCTTTCTTT
CASSRDTMNTEAFF
>TRBV28|TRBJ1-1|TRBD1|few
TGTGCCAGCAGTGGACAGGAACCGGCTGAAGCTTTCTTT
CASSGQEPAEAFF
>TRBV5-5|TRBJ2-2|NA|NA
TGTGCCAGCAGCCGGGAGAGGTCAGGGAACACCGGGGAGCTGTTTTTT
CASSRERSGNTGELFF